The 14 T cell receptor beta chains listed next were all sequenced from one sample in a study of T cell responses to AZD1222 COVID-19 vaccine. Measured with immunoSEQ multiplex PCR; TCRdb has only the in-frame clones, and not every one. In the table there are 90,000 to 150,000 clones, 90% of which are singletons. The source material was peripheral blood, sampled 28 days after the second dose of the MenACWY control vaccine. The receptors derive from an adult who received the MenACWY meningococcal vaccine as a control.

This clone has just one count. This rearrangement joins TRBV7-2 to TRBJ1-4; D is undetermined. There are 14 residues in the CDR3. V lost 4 bases, J lost 6 bases, and 12 bases lay in between. Germline V gene lookup returns CDR1 SGHTA and CDR2 FQGNSA. The CDR3 DNA follows: TGTGCCAGCAGCTCAGGACGCGCGGATGAAAAACTGTTTTTT. It specifies CASSSGRADEKLFF.

The chain employs TRBV5-1 and TRBJ2-3, with 9 nucleotides matching TRBD1. The CDR3 length is 15 residues. V was clipped by 0 bases and J by 5 bases; unmatched bases: 4. The germline gives CDR1 SGHRS, CDR2 YFSETQ. The CDR3 protein is CASSLGQGVGDTQYF. The CDR3 DNA reads as TGCGCCAGCAGCTTGGGACAGGGGGTCGGAGATACGCAGTATTTT.

The gene calls are TRBV29-1 and TRBJ2-3, with TRBD2 identical over 8 bases. The V and J ends lost 4 bases and 4 bases, in that order; junction bases with no gene match: 4. This CDR3 region has 13 residues. Germline V gene sequence: CDR1 SQVTM, CDR2 ANQGSEA. CDR3 sequence: CSVGLSGADTQYF. Here the CDR3 DNA reads TGCAGCGTTGGCCTTAGCGGGGCAGATACGCAGTATTTT.

This chain uses TRBV1 with TRBJ1-5; the tabulated D call, TRBD1, remains unverified against the DNA. TRBV1 is marked as a pseudogene. The length of the CDR3 is 17 residues. Here the CDR3 DNA reads TGCACCAGCAGCCAAAGACAGGTAAGAGGTGGCAATCAGCCCCAGCATTTT. This gives the protein CTSSQRQVRGGNQPQHF.

The chain has TRBV4-1 and TRBJ1-6, with 8 nucleotides matching TRBD1. Germline assignment: CDR1 MGHRA and CDR2 YSYEKL. The CDR3 sequence is 17 residues long. Trimming took 4 bases from V and 5 from J; bases not matched to a gene: 10. The CDR3 DNA follows: TGCGCCAGCAGCCCGGACAGGGCCATCCTCAATAATTCACCCCTCCACTTT. Its translation: CASSPDRAILNNSPLHF.

The V and J genes are TRBV5-8 and TRBJ2-1, with 10 bases fitting TRBD1. Unmatched junction bases numbered 11, after V lost 5 bases and J lost 12 bases. Germline CDR1 reads SGHTS; CDR2 reads YDEGEE. There are 14 residues in the CDR3. CDR3 residues: CASSYGTGVRRQFF. CDR3 nucleotides: TGTGCCAGCAGTTACGGGACAGGGGTTCGGAGGCAGTTCTTC.

V gene TRBV29-1 combines with J gene TRBJ2-4, with 7 bases that match TRBD2. Per the germline V gene, CDR1 is SQVTM and CDR2 is ANQGSEA. This CDR3 is 16 amino acids long. With 4 bases clipped from V and 5 bases from J, the junction kept 14 bases outside the gene matches. The CDR3 region is CSVVGGRTTSENIQYF. CDR3 sequence (DNA): TGCAGCGTTGTTGGCGGGCGTACAACTAGCGAAAACATTCAGTACTTC.

V and J are TRBV7-8 and TRBJ1-1; TRBD1 agrees at 7 bases. The ends lost 1 base at V and 0 bases at J; junction bases unmatched: 5. This CDR3 has 16 amino acids. Germline assignment: CDR1 SGHVS and CDR2 FQNEAQ. The CDR3 sequence: CASSLGRQGMNTEAFF. The CDR3 DNA is TGTGCCAGCAGCTTAGGGAGACAGGGCATGAACACTGAAGCTTTCTTT.

V gene TRBV7-3 combines with J gene TRBJ2-3; a possible D gene is TRBD2 (5 bases). Trimming removed 2 bases from V and 2 bases from J, with 11 bases in between. From germline, CDR1 is SGHTA and CDR2 FQGTGA. The CDR3 is 15 residues long. As DNA, the CDR3 is TGTGCCAGCAGCTTATATGGAGGTTCCACAGATACGCAGTATTTT. Translated: CASSLYGGSTDTQYF.

This chain connects TRBV24-1 to TRBJ1-4; 11 bases align to TRBD1. Trimming took 7 bases from V and 6 from J; bases not matched to a gene: 0. Germline CDR1 is KGHDR and CDR2 is SFDVKD. The CDR3 extends over 13 amino acids. CDR3 sequence reads: CATRGQGDEKLFF. CDR3 bases: TGTGCCACCAGGGGACAGGGGGATGAAAAACTGTTTTTT.

The chain combines TRBV18 with TRBJ2-7; 8 bases agree with TRBD2. The germline V gene encodes CDR1 KGHSH and CDR2 LQKENI. The CDR3 length is 17 residues. V gave up 3 bases and J gave up 5 bases; unmatched junction bases: 15. The CDR3 nucleotides are TGTGCCAGCTCACCGTCCGACGCCTGGCGGGAGGTCCACGAGCAGTACTTC. The encoded protein is CASSPSDAWREVHEQYF. Supplemented by reference TRBV18 and TRBJ2-7, the full variable domain reads NAGVMQNPRHLVRRRGQEARLRCSPMKGHSHVYWYRQLPEEGLKFMVYLQKENIIDESGMPKERFSAEFPKEGPSILRIQQVVRGDSAAYFCASSPSDAWREVHEQYFGPGTRLTVT.

The CDR3 sequence: CASSLETSADTQYF. The CDR3 region has the DNA TGTGCCAGCAGCTTGGAGACTAGCGCAGATACGCAGTATTTT. The rearrangement uses TRBV5-4 and TRBJ2-3; TRBD2 matches at 8 bases. This CDR3 is 14 amino acids long. V was clipped by 0 bases and J by 4 bases; unmatched bases: 1. CDR1 is SGHNT and CDR2 is YYREEE in the germline V gene (reference sequence).

This chain connects TRBV15 to TRBJ2-7; 10 nucleotides align to TRBD2. CDR1 LNHNV and CDR2 YYDKDF come from the germline V gene (reference sequence). The CDR3 spans 15 residues. J was trimmed by 2 bases and V by 3 bases; bases with no gene match: 4. CDR3 sequence reads: CATSSPSGSTYEQYF. For the CDR3, the DNA is TGTGCCACCAGCAGTCCTAGCGGGAGCACCTACGAGCAGTACTTC.

The J gene is TRBJ2-7, the V gene TRBV9; possibly TRBD1 for D (6 bases). CDR1 SGDLS and CDR2 YYNGEE come from the germline V gene. Trimming removed 2 bases from V and 0 bases from J, with 21 bases in between. CDR3 length: 18 amino acids. Here the CDR3 reads CASSVGSGESRTSYEQYF. The CDR3 bases are TGTGCCAGCAGCGTGGGTTCAGGGGAGTCGCGCACCTCCTACGAGCAGTACTTC.